Listed below are T cell receptor beta chains from one sample, sequenced in a study of T cell responses to AZD1222 COVID-19 vaccine. Generated by immunoSEQ multiplex PCR, the TCRdb table keeps only in-frame clones and is missing some. The sample lists fewer than 150,000 clones, over 75% occurring once. This material consisted of peripheral blood, taken 28 days after the second AZD1222 dose. The receptors come from an adult who received the AZD1222 COVID-19 vaccine. CDR3s include the opening cysteine and the closing phenylalanine or tryptophan. D genes are given only for firm matches. A row's size may be missing; if present it is once, few, many or a size class.

V	J	D	size	CDR3	DNA
TRBV14	TRBJ2-5	.	.	CASSYPSIQETQYF	TGTGCCAGCAGCTACCCTAGCATCCAAGAGACCCAGTACTTC
TRBV28	TRBJ1-2	.	.	CASSSDTVYGYTF	TGTGCCAGCAGCTCCGACACTGTTTATGGCTACACCTTC
TRBV30	TRBJ2-5	.	.	CAWAQGAVETQYF	TGTGCCTGGGCACAAGGGGCCGTGGAGACCCAGTACTTC
TRBV5-4	TRBJ2-2	.	few	CASSPYSTGELFF	TGTGCCAGCAGCCCTTACAGCACCGGGGAGCTGTTTTTT
TRBV19	TRBJ1-2	.	.	CASSIAVGRDLNYGYTF	TGTGCCAGTAGTATTGCGGTCGGTAGGGACTTGAACTATGGCTACACCTTC
TRBV7-2	TRBJ2-3	.	.	CASSLAGRGPTDTQYF	TGTGCCAGCAGCTTAGCGGGGCGGGGCCCCACAGATACGCAGTATTTT
TRBV6-1	TRBJ1-5	.	.	CASSEMGGQGGNQPQHF	TGTGCCAGCAGTGAAATGGGAGGGCAGGGTGGCAATCAGCCCCAGCATTTT
TRBV19	TRBJ1-2	.	.	CASTHGQLANYGYTF	TGTGCCAGTACCCATGGACAGTTAGCTAACTATGGCTACACCTTC
TRBV6-5	TRBJ2-7	TRBD1	.	CASRGQGNYEQYF	TGTGCCAGCAGGGGACAGGGGAACTACGAGCAGTACTTC
TRBV6-4	TRBJ2-7	.	.	CASTIGTGDSYEQYF	TGTGCCAGCACCATAGGGACGGGCGACTCCTACGAGCAGTACTTC
TRBV7-8	TRBJ1-2	.	.	CASSQTAINGYTF	TGTGCCAGCAGCCAGACCGCAATTAACGGCTACACCTTC
TRBV5-1	TRBJ1-6	TRBD1	.	CASSPGTENSPLHF	TGCGCCAGCAGCCCCGGGACAGAAAATTCACCCCTCCACTTT
TRBV28	TRBJ1-5	.	.	CASSETGPQQPQHF	TGTGCCAGCAGTGAGACAGGCCCCCAACAGCCCCAGCATTTT
TRBV2	TRBJ2-1	TRBD2	.	CASSEIAGGPKQFF	TGTGCCAGCAGTGAAATAGCGGGAGGGCCGAAGCAGTTCTTC
TRBV21-1	TRBJ2-2	.	.	CASSFRTDRGSTGELFF	TGTGCCAGCAGCTTCCGAACCGACAGGGGGAGCACCGGGGAGCTGTTTTTT
TRBV24-1	TRBJ1-2	.	.	CATSRGNYGYTF	TGTGCCACATCCCGCGGGAACTATGGCTACACCTTC